These T cell receptor beta chains were read from a single sample in a study of cytomegalovirus exposure and HLA in healthy donors. Profiled with immunoSEQ multiplex PCR; TCRdb holds only in-frame clones, not every one. The table shows 150,000 to 200,000 clones, with roughly 73% occurring only once. The specimen sequenced was PBMCs. The receptors were gathered from a woman under 40 in good health and CMV-seronegative. Both conserved end residues are trimmed from each CDR3.

V gene | CDR3 protein
TRBV11-2 | ASSLGQTRGTEAF
TRBV19 | ASSQFGTSGTYEQY
TRBV19 | ASSIVSGETQY
TRBV5-1 | ASSLGEDRGRAYEQY
TRBV7-7 | ASSLAHILRDREAFNYGYT
TRBV6-6 | ASRTTGRTDTQY
TRBV30 | AWSEGLRNQPQH
TRBV19 | ASSIYPREGRNEKLF
TRBV7-9 | ASSLVGDRVYGYT
TRBV28 | ASSFLAGRYNEQF